The 30 T cell receptor beta chains below all came from one sample that was sequenced in a study of shared clonotypes between healthy human individuals. Measured with immunoSEQ multiplex PCR; TCRdb has only the in-frame clones, and not every one. The sample shows 650,000 to 700,000 clones, 90% of them seen only once. Input material: memory CD8+ T cells from PBMCs. Documented subset: CD45RO+ cells pooled with CCR7-negative TemRA cells. These receptor sequences come from a man aged 18 to 30 in good health. Some clones in this sample may be carry-over from other donors' samples.

The chain combines TRBV28 with TRBJ2-2, with TRBD1 matching 8 bases. From germline, CDR1 is MDHEN and CDR2 SYDVKM. V trimming: 4 bases; J trimming: 9 bases; junction bases outside the gene matches: 10. This CDR3 spans 15 amino acids. CDR3 region: CASSSWDRSIRELFF. The CDR3 DNA follows: TGTGCCAGCAGTTCCTGGGACAGGTCAATAAGGGAGCTGTTTTTT. Drawing the rest from reference TRBV28 and TRBJ2-2, the complete variable domain is DVKVTQSSRYLVKRTGEKVFLECVQDMDHENMFWYRQDPGLGLRLIYFSYDVKMKEKGDIPEGYSVSREKKERFSLILESASTNQTSMYLCASSSWDRSIRELFFGEGSRLTVL.

This chain uses TRBV13 with TRBJ1-2; D call uncertain. CDR1 PRHDT and CDR2 FYEKMQ come from the germline V gene (reference sequence). V was shortened by 5 bases and J by 1 base, with 17 bases between the two germline ends. The CDR3 runs 16 residues. CDR3 coding DNA: TGTGCCAGCAGCCCGAGGGAGGTCCTCAATAACTATGGCTACACCTTC. Translation gives CASSPREVLNNYGYTF.

The rearrangement joins TRBV27 to TRBJ2-1; a possible D gene is TRBD1 (6 bases). Trimming stripped 5 bases from V and 8 bases from J, with 13 bases between. CDR3 size: 13 residues. Germline V gives CDR1 MNHEY, CDR2 SMNVEV (reference sequence). The CDR3 sequence is CASSLWGRDEQFF. The CDR3 DNA follows: TGTGCCAGCAGTCTATGGGGGCGAGATGAGCAGTTCTTC.

This clone was recorded once. The V and J genes are TRBV15 and TRBJ2-5; D is unresolved. The ends were cut back, 0 bases at V and 1 base at J, with 3 bases in the middle. The CDR3 is made up of 13 amino acids. Germline loops: CDR1 LNHNV, CDR2 YYDKDF (reference sequence). CDR3 coding DNA: TGTGCCACCAGCAGAGACCGCCAAGAGACCCAGTACTTC. This gives the protein CATSRDRQETQYF. Based on the CDR3 plus reference TRBV15 and TRBJ2-5, the full variable domain is DAMVIQNPRYQVTQFGKPVTLSCSQTLNHNVMYWYQQKSSQAPKLLFHYYDKDFNNEADTPDNFQSRRPNTSFCFLDIRSPGLGDTAMYLCATSRDRQETQYFGPGTRLLVL.

This chain joins TRBV7-8 and TRBJ2-3; maybe TRBD2 (6 bases). The V gene's germline CDR1 is SGHVS and CDR2 FQNEAQ. With 1 base removed from V and 1 base from J, the gap between germline ends came to 15 bases. The CDR3 has 17 amino acids. In nucleotides, the CDR3 is TGTGCCAGCAGCTTAGGGGCGGGGAAGTTAGGCACAGATACGCAGTATTTT. Protein sequence: CASSLGAGKLGTDTQYF.

The chain has TRBV9 and TRBJ2-6; 9 nucleotides line up with TRBD1. From germline, CDR1 is SGDLS and CDR2 YYNGEE. The CDR3 is 16 residues long. The junction had 3 bases not matched to a gene; V was cut back by 4 bases and J by 1 base. This CDR3 reads CASSQGQGSGANVLTF. CDR3 bases: TGTGCCAGCAGCCAGGGACAGGGTTCTGGGGCCAACGTCCTGACTTTC.

V and J are TRBV28 and TRBJ2-7; D gene uncertain. CDR1 and CDR2 from the germline V gene are MDHEN and SYDVKM. V was clipped by 6 bases and J by 5 bases, with 8 bases between them. CDR3 length: 11 residues. The CDR3 DNA reads as TGTGCCAGCAGCCTGGGCCACGAGCAGTACTTC. This gives the protein CASSLGHEQYF.

The chain links TRBV30 to TRBJ2-4; perhaps TRBD1 as D (5 bases). The ends were cut back, 7 bases at V and 8 bases at J, with 18 bases in the middle. CDR1 is GTSNPN, CDR2 SVGIG, per germline (reference sequence). This CDR3 is built from 13 residues. The CDR3 DNA reads TGTGCCTTCCCCCCCGCAGGGTCGGACATTCAGTACTTC. Its translation is CAFPPAGSDIQYF.

This clone appeared a few times. The rearrangement links TRBV6-1 to TRBJ1-2; D gene unclear. The germline V gene encodes CDR1 MNHNS and CDR2 SASEGT. The CDR3 has 14 residues. Trimming shortened V by 1 base and J by 1 base, and 7 bases separated the two germline ends. CDR3 sequence (DNA): TGTGCCAGCAGTGAAGAGAGGAGTAACTATGGCTACACCTTC. Residues: CASSEERSNYGYTF.

The rearrangement joins TRBV4-1 to TRBJ1-4, with D perhaps TRBD1 (5 bases). Germline V gives CDR1 MGHRA, CDR2 YSYEKL. The length of the CDR3 is 16 residues. V gave up 2 bases and J gave up 6 bases, with 16 bases separating them. The CDR3 nucleotides are TGCGCCAGCAGCCAACCCCGGGGGGATAGTTATGAAAAACTGTTTTTT. Its translation is CASSQPRGDSYEKLFF.

The CDR3 region is CASSLGTSEYEQYF. The CDR3 DNA reads TGTGCCAGCAGCTTAGGGACTAGCGAGTACGAGCAGTACTTC. The J gene is TRBJ2-7, the V gene TRBV5-6, with 10 bases fitting TRBD2. J gave up 4 bases and V 2 bases, and 3 bases lay outside the gene matches. The CDR3 contains 14 residues. Germline-derived CDR1 and CDR2 are SGHDT and YYEEEE.

The chain uses TRBV6-6 and TRBJ2-1; D is undetermined. This CDR3 is 12 amino acids long. The ends were cut back, 2 bases at V and 6 bases at J, with 5 bases in the middle. From germline, CDR1 is MNHNY and CDR2 SVGAGI (reference sequence). The CDR3 nucleotides read TGTGCCAGCAGTTACAAGGGCAATGAGCAGTTCTTC. Its protein product is CASSYKGNEQFF.

The chain carries TRBV10-3 and TRBJ2-7; 9 positions match TRBD1. Germline loops: CDR1 ENHRY, CDR2 SYGVKD. This CDR3 comprises 13 residues. With V trimmed by 11 bases and J by 3 bases, 8 bases remained unmatched. The CDR3, as DNA: TGTGCCTCCGTCCCGGGACAGGGCTACGAGCAGTACTTC. Translated, it gives CASVPGQGYEQYF.

The V and J genes are TRBV2 and TRBJ2-7; 7 bases match TRBD1. CDR1 and CDR2 (germline): SNHLY, FYNNEI. V gave up 3 bases and J gave up 0 bases; unmatched junction bases: 5. The CDR3 sequence is 15 residues long. CDR3 residues: CASSDIWDSSYEQYF. Here the CDR3 DNA reads TGTGCCAGCAGTGATATTTGGGACAGCTCCTACGAGCAGTACTTC. Using reference TRBV2 and TRBJ2-7 for the parts outside the CDR3, the full variable domain is EPEVTQTPSHQVTQMGQEVILRCVPISNHLYFYWYRQILGQKVEFLVSFYNNEISEKSEIFDDQFSVERPDGSNFTLKIRSTKLEDSAMYFCASSDIWDSSYEQYFGPGTRLTVT.

The genes are TRBV5-1 and TRBJ2-1; 9 bases are a match to TRBD2. CDR3 length: 17 amino acids. Germline lookup yields CDR1 SGHRS and CDR2 YFSETQ. The V gene end was trimmed by 4 bases and the J gene end by 6 bases; junction bases not matched to a gene: 14. The CDR3 region is CASSPVGGRASLNEQFF. CDR3 DNA sequence: TGCGCCAGCAGCCCCGTGGGCGGGAGGGCCTCTCTCAATGAGCAGTTCTTC. Looking up the rest from reference TRBV5-1 and TRBJ2-1 gives the full variable domain: KAGVTQTPRYLIKTRGQQVTLSCSPISGHRSVSWYQQTPGQGLQFLFEYFSETQRNKGNFPGRFSGRQFSNSRSEMNVSTLELGDSALYLCASSPVGGRASLNEQFFGPGTRLTVL.

This chain connects TRBV27 to TRBJ2-7; 9 nucleotides line up with TRBD1. CDR3 length: 17 residues. Unmatched junction bases numbered 16, after V lost 6 bases and J lost 4 bases. Germline CDR1 reads MNHEY; CDR2 reads SMNVEV (reference sequence). The CDR3 DNA is TGTGCCAGCAGCCCCCAATCCCGGACAGGGGTTGGGTACGAGCAGTACTTC. Residues: CASSPQSRTGVGYEQYF.

The chain uses TRBV7-9 and TRBJ2-2; 11 bases are a match to TRBD1. The germline CDR1 and CDR2 sequences are SEHNR and FQNEAQ (reference sequence). Losses at the gene ends were 4 bases for V and 4 bases for J; bases not matched to a gene: 5. The CDR3 consists of 16 residues. CDR3 DNA sequence: TGTGCCAGCAGCTCAGCCGGGACAGGGGGCACCGGGGAGCTGTTTTTT. Translating it yields CASSSAGTGGTGELFF.

The chain couples TRBV7-9 to TRBJ1-4; maybe TRBD1 (5 bases). The V end lost 2 bases, the J end lost 5 bases, and 12 bases lay between the germline ends. Germline V lookup: CDR1 SEHNR, CDR2 FQNEAQ (reference sequence). CDR3 length: 15 residues. Written as DNA, the CDR3 is TGTGCCAGCAGCTTATACGTTCCAGGGAATGAAAAACTGTTTTTT. Its protein product is CASSLYVPGNEKLFF.

The gene calls are TRBV28 and TRBJ1-5; 11 bases align to TRBD1. This CDR3 contains 17 residues. Losses at the gene ends were 2 bases for V and 4 bases for J; bases not matched to a gene: 7. Per germline, CDR1 MDHEN and CDR2 SYDVKM. CDR3 in amino acids: CASSLNFGTGGNQPQHF. CDR3 nucleotides: TGTGCCAGCAGTTTAAATTTCGGGACAGGGGGTAATCAGCCCCAGCATTTT.

The rearrangement links TRBV29-1 to TRBJ2-5; TRBD1 matches 7 bases. The J call may not be correct, given that the DNA end is closer to TRBJ2-7. Germline V gene lookup returns CDR1 SQVTM and CDR2 ANQGSEA. This CDR3 comprises 12 residues. CDR3 nucleotides: TGCAGCGTTGGAGACAGGGTCTACGAGCAGTACTTC. Translating gives CSVGDRVYEQYF.

V usage is TRBV6-5 and J usage is TRBJ2-7; D is ambiguous. Between the trimmed V and J ends, which lost 4 bases and 1 base, there was a span of 11 bases. Germline V CDR1 and CDR2: MNHEY, SVGAGI. The CDR3 spans 14 residues. The CDR3 DNA is TGTGCCAGCAGTTTCCACTCGAATTCCTACGAGCAGTACTTC. Translated, it gives CASSFHSNSYEQYF.

The chain employs TRBV9 and TRBJ1-1, with TRBD1 identical over 7 bases. J lost 1 base, V lost 4 bases, and 4 bases had no gene match. The CDR3 length is 14 residues. Germline V lookup: CDR1 SGDLS, CDR2 YYNGEE. CDR3 DNA: TGTGCCAGCAGCCACAGGGGTGGGAACACTGAAGCTTTCTTT. Its protein is CASSHRGGNTEAFF. Combining the CDR3 with reference TRBV9 and TRBJ1-1 gives the whole variable domain DSGVTQTPKHLITATGQRVTLRCSPRSGDLSVYWYQQSLDQGLQFLIQYYNGEERAKGNILERFSAQQFPDLHSELNLSSLELGDSALYFCASSHRGGNTEAFFGQGTRLTVV.

The chain combines TRBV4-1 with TRBJ2-7; 9 bases fit TRBD1. The CDR3 is 15 residues long. J was trimmed by 2 bases and V by 3 bases; bases with no gene match: 5. The germline V gene has CDR1 MGHRA and CDR2 YSYEKL. Here the CDR3 DNA reads TGCGCCAGCAGCCAGGGGACAGGGCTGGCCTACGAGCAGTACTTC. Its translation is CASSQGTGLAYEQYF.

A single count supports this clone. CDR3 sequence (DNA): TGTGCCAGCAGCGTAGATACCTACAATGAGCAGTTCTTC. Its protein product is CASSVDTYNEQFF. The chain couples TRBV9 to TRBJ2-1; D gene ambiguous. The CDR3 runs to 13 residues. Germline-derived CDR1 and CDR2 are SGDLS and YYNGEE. V was trimmed by 0 bases and J by 2 bases, leaving 3 bases between them.

The V call is TRBV9, the J call TRBJ2-7, with a tentative D call TRBD2 (5 bases). Germline CDR1 reads SGDLS; CDR2 reads YYNGEE. Trimming pared 3 bases from V and 2 bases from J, leaving 9 bases between. The CDR3 loop spans 13 amino acids. DNA of the CDR3: TGTGCCAGCAGCGCCGGACTGACCTACGAGCAGTACTTC. Translating it yields CASSAGLTYEQYF.

This clone was observed once. The chain uses TRBV21-1 and TRBJ2-5; no DNA check was done on the table's D call, TRBD2. TRBV21-1 is tagged as a pseudogene. This CDR3 is built from 17 residues. The CDR3 DNA follows: TGTGCCAGCAGCAAAGGTTTTAGCGGGAGGGCCTTCGAGACCCAGTACTTC. As protein: CASSKGFSGRAFETQYF.

This clone was recorded once. The V call is TRBV6-6, the J call TRBJ2-7; D may be TRBD1 or TRBD2 (5 bases each). V was clipped by 0 bases and J by 7 bases, with 10 bases between them. The CDR3 length is 13 residues. Germline V gives CDR1 MNHNY, CDR2 SVGAGI (reference sequence). The DNA for the CDR3 is TGTGCCAGCAGTTACTCGACTGGGGGAGAGCAGTACTTC. It is translated as CASSYSTGGEQYF.

The chain links TRBV5-6 to TRBJ2-7, with D hard to call. There are 15 residues in the CDR3. Germline V gene sequence: CDR1 SGHDT, CDR2 YYEEEE. With 1 base removed from V and 3 bases from J, the gap between germline ends came to 14 bases. CDR3 sequence (DNA): TGTGCCAGCAGCTTGCTGCCTTCGGGTAGCTACGAGCAGTACTTC. It specifies CASSLLPSGSYEQYF.

This clone showed up just once. The rearrangement uses TRBV27 and TRBJ2-3; D call uncertain. V was shortened by 2 bases and J by 10 bases, with 10 bases between the two germline ends. Germline V gene sequence: CDR1 MNHEY, CDR2 SMNVEV (reference sequence). The CDR3 loop spans 12 amino acids. The CDR3 loop is CASSLSTVPQYF. In DNA, the CDR3 is TGTGCCAGCAGTTTAAGTACAGTTCCGCAGTATTTT.

As for this clone: The identical CDR3 is also encoded by other nucleotide sequences in the sample. This chain uses TRBV28 with TRBJ2-7; D may be TRBD1 (6 bases). The CDR3 contains 11 residues. Trimming shortened V by 8 bases and J by 4 bases, and 9 bases separated the two germline ends. Germline CDR1 MDHEN, CDR2 SYDVKM. The chain's CDR3 is CASRQGYEQYF. CDR3 sequence (DNA): TGTGCCAGCCGGCAGGGGTACGAGCAGTACTTC.